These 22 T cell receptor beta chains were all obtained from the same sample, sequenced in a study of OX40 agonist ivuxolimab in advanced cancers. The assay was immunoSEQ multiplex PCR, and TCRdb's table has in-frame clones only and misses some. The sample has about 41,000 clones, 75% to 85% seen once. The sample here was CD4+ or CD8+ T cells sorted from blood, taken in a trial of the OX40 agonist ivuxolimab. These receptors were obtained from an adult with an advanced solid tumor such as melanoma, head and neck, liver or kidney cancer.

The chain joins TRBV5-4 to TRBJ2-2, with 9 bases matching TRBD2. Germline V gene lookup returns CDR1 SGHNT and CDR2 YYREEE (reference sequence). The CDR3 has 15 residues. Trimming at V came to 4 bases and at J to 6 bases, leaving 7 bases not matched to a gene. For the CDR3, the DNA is TGTGCCAGCAGCAGGGCCGGGACTAGCCCCGGGGAGCTGTTTTTT. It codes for CASSRAGTSPGELFF.

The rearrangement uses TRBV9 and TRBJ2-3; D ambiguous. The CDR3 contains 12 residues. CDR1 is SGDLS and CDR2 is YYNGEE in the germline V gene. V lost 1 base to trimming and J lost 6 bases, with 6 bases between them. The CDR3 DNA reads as TGTGCCAGCAGCGTAAAGGAGGATACGCAGTATTTT. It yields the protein CASSVKEDTQYF. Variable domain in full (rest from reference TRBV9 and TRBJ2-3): DSGVTQTPKHLITATGQRVTLRCSPRSGDLSVYWYQQSLDQGLQFLIQYYNGEERAKGNILERFSAQQFPDLHSELNLSSLELGDSALYFCASSVKEDTQYFGPGTRLTVL.

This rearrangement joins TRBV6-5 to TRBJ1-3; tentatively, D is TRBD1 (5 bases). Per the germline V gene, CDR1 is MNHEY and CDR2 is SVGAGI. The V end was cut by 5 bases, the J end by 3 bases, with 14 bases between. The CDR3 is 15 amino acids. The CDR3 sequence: CASSPRWDGGNTIYF. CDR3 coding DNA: TGTGCCAGCAGTCCGCGATGGGACGGTGGAAACACCATATATTTT.

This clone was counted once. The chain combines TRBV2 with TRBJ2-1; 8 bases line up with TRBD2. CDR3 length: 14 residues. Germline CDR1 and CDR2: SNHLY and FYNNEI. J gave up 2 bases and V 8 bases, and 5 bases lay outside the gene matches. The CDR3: CASVRREAYNEQFF. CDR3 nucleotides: TGTGCCAGCGTGCGGCGGGAGGCCTACAATGAGCAGTTCTTC. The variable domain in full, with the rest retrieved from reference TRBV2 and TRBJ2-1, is EPEVTQTPSHQVTQMGQEVILRCVPISNHLYFYWYRQILGQKVEFLVSFYNNEISEKSEIFDDQFSVERPDGSNFTLKIRSTKLEDSAMYFCASVRREAYNEQFFGPGTRLTVL.

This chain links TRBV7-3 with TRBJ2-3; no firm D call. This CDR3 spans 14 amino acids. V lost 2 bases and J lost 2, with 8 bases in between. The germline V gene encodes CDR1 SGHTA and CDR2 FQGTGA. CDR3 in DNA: TGTGCCAGCAGCTTATTCGGTACCACAGATACGCAGTATTTT. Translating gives CASSLFGTTDTQYF.

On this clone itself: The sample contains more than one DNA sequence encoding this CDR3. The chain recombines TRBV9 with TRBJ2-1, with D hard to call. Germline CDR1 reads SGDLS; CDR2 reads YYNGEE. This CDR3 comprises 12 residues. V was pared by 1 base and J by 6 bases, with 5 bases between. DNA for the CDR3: TGTGCCAGCAGCGTATTACCCAATGAGCAGTTCTTC. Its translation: CASSVLPNEQFF.

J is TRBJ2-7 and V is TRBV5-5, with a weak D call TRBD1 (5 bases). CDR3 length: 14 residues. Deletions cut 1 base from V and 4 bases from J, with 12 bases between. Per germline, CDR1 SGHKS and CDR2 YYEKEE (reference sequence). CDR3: CASSLWQGVYEQYF. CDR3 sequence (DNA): TGTGCCAGCAGCTTGTGGCAGGGTGTGTACGAGCAGTACTTC. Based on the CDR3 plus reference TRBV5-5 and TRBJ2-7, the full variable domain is DAGVTQSPTHLIKTRGQQVTLRCSPISGHKSVSWYQQVLGQGPQFIFQYYEKEERGRGNFPDRFSARQFPNYSSELNVNALLLGDSALYLCASSLWQGVYEQYFGPGTRLTVT.

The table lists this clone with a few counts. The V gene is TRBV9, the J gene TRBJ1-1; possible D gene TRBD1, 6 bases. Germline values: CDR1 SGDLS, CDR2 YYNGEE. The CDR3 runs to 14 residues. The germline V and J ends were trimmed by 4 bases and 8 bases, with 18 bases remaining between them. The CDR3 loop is CASSTRGTAAEAFF. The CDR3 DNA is TGTGCCAGCAGCACAAGGGGGACGGCCGCCGAAGCTTTCTTT. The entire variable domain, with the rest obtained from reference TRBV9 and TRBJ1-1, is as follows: DSGVTQTPKHLITATGQRVTLRCSPRSGDLSVYWYQQSLDQGLQFLIQYYNGEERAKGNILERFSAQQFPDLHSELNLSSLELGDSALYFCASSTRGTAAEAFFGQGTRLTVV.

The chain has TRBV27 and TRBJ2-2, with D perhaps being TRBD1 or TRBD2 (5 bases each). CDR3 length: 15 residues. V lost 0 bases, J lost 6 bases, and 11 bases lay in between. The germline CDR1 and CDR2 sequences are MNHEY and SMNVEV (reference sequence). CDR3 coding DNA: TGTGCCAGCAGTTTATCGGGGACCGCTCCCGGGGAGCTGTTTTTT. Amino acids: CASSLSGTAPGELFF.

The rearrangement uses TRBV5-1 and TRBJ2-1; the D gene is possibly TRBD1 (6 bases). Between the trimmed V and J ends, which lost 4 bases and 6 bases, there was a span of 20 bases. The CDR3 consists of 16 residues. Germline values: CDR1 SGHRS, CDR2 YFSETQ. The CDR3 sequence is CASSALQGSGVNEQFF. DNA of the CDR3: TGCGCCAGCAGCGCGCTCCAGGGGAGCGGTGTCAATGAGCAGTTCTTC.

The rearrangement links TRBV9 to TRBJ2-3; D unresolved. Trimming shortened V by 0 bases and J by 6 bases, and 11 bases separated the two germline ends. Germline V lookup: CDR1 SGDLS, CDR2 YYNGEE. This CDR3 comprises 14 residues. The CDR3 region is CASSVESLPDTQYF. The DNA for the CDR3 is TGTGCCAGCAGCGTAGAGTCCCTTCCCGATACGCAGTATTTT.

In nucleotides, the CDR3 is TGCGCCAGCAGCTCGAACTCGGGTACCTATGGCTACACCTTC. It yields the protein CASSSNSGTYGYTF. The chain joins TRBV5-1 to TRBJ1-2; D unclear. The CDR3 runs to 14 residues. Germline CDR1 SGHRS, CDR2 YFSETQ. Trimming pared 3 bases from V and 4 bases from J, leaving 13 bases between. Combining the CDR3 with reference TRBV5-1 and TRBJ1-2 gives the whole variable domain KAGVTQTPRYLIKTRGQQVTLSCSPISGHRSVSWYQQTPGQGLQFLFEYFSETQRNKGNFPGRFSGRQFSNSRSEMNVSTLELGDSALYLCASSSNSGTYGYTFGSGTRLTVV.

The DNA of the CDR3 is TGTGCCAGCAGCTTGTTTGGACAGTACACTGAAGCTTTCTTT. Translating it yields CASSLFGQYTEAFF. This chain joins TRBV5-6 and TRBJ1-1; TRBD1 might be the D (6 bases). The germline gives CDR1 SGHDT, CDR2 YYEEEE. The CDR3 is 14 amino acids. Deletions cut 1 base from V and 3 bases from J, with 10 bases between.

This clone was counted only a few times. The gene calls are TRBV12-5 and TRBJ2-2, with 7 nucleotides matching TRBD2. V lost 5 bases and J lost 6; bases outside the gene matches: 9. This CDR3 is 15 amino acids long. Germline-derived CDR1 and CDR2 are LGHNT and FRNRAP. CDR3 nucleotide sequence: TGTGCTAGTGGTCTCCCGCGGGGGACGTCCGGGGAGCTGTTTTTT. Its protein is CASGLPRGTSGELFF.

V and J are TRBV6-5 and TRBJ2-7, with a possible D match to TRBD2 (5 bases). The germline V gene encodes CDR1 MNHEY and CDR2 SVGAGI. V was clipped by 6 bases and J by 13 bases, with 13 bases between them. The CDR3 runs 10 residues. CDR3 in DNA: TGTGCCAGCAGGGGAGTGGGGTTATACTTC. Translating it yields CASRGVGLYF.

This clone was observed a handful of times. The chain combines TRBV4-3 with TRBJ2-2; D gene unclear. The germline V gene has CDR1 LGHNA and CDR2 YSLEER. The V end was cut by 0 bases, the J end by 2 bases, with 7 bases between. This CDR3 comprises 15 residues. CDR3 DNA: TGCGCCAGCAGCCAAGATGGGTTCAACACCGGGGAGCTGTTTTTT. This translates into CASSQDGFNTGELFF.

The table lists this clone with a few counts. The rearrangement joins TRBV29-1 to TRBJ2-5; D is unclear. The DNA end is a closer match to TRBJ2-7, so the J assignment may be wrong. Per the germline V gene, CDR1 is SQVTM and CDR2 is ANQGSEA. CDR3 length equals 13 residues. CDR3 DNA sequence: TGCAGCGTTGAAGATCGGCAGGCCGGCGAGCAGTACTTC. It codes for CSVEDRQAGEQYF.

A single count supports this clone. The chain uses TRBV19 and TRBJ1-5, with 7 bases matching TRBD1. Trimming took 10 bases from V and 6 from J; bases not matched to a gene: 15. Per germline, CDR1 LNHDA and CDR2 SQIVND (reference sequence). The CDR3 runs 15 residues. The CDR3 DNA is TGTGCCACCAGTATCGGGACAGCGGGGCGTCAGCCCCAGCATTTT. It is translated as CATSIGTAGRQPQHF.

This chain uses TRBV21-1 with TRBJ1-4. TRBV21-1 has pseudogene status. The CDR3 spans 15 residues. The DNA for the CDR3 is TGTGCCCGCAGCGGCCGTTGGGTGGGTAATGAAAAACTGTTTTTT. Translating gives CARSGRWVGNEKLFF.

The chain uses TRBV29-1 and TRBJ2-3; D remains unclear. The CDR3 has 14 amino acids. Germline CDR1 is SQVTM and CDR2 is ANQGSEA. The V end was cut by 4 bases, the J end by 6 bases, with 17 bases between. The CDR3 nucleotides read TGCAGCGTTGTAAACAGCCTCCTTGGGGATACGCAGTATTTT. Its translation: CSVVNSLLGDTQYF.

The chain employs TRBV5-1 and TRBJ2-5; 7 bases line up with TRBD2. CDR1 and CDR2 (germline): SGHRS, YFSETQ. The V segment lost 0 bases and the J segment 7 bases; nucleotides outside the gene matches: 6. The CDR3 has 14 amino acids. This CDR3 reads CASSLDSGAGTQYF. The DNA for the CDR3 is TGCGCCAGCAGCTTGGACAGCGGGGCGGGGACCCAGTACTTC.

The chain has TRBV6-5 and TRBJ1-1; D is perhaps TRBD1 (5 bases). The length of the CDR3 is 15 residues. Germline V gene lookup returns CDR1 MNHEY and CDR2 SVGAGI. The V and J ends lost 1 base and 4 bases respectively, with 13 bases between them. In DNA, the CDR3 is TGTGCCAGCAGTTACTGGCAGGGTAAAGGCACTGAAGCTTTCTTT. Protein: CASSYWQGKGTEAFF.